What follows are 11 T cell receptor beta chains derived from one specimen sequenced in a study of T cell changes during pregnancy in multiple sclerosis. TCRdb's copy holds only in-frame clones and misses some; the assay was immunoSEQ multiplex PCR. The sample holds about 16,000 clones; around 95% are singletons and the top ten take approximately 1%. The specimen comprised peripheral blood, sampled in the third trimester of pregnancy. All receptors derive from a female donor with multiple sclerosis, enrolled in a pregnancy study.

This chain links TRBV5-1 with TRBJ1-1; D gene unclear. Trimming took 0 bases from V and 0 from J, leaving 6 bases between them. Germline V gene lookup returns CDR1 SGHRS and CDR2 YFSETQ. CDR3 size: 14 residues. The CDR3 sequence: CASSLAVMNTEAFF. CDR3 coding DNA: TGCGCCAGCAGCTTGGCGGTTATGAACACTGAAGCTTTCTTT.

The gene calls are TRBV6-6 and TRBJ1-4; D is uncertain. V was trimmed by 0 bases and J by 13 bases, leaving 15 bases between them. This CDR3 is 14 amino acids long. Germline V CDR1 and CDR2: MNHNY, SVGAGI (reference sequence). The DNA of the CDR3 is TGTGCCAGCAGTTACTCTCGGACTTTATCAGTACTGTTTTTT. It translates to CASSYSRTLSVLFF.

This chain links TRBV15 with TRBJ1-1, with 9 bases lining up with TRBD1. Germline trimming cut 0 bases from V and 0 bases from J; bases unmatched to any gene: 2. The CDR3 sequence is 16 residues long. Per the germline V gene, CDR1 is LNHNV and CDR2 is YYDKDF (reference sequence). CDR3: CATSRDGQGLNTEAFF. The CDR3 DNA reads TGTGCCACCAGCAGAGACGGACAGGGGCTGAACACTGAAGCTTTCTTT.

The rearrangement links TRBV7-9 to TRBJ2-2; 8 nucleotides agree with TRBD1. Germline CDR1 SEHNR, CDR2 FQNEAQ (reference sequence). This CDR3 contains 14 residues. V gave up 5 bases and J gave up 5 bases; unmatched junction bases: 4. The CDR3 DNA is TGTGCCAGCAGCCCTCAGGGGGCAACCGGGGAGCTGTTTTTT. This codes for CASSPQGATGELFF. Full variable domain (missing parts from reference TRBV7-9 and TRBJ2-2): DTGVSQNPRHKITKRGQNVTFRCDPISEHNRLYWYRQTLGQGPEFLTYFQNEAQLEKSRLLSDRFSAERPKGSFSTLEIQRTEQGDSAMYLCASSPQGATGELFFGEGSRLTVL.

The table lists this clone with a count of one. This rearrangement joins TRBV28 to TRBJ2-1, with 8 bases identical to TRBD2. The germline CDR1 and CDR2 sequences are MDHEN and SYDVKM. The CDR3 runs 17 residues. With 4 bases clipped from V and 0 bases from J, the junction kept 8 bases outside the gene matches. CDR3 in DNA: TGTGCCAGCAGTTCCCCGGGGGGGGCGTTCTCCTACAATGAGCAGTTCTTC. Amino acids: CASSSPGGAFSYNEQFF.

The DNA for the CDR3 is TGCGCCAGCAGCCAAGGCGGGGAAGAAGCTTTCTTT. It encodes CASSQGGEEAFF. This sequence joins TRBV4-1 and TRBJ1-1; D remains ambiguous. Per the germline V gene, CDR1 is MGHRA and CDR2 is YSYEKL. The CDR3 is 12 residues long. V was cut by 1 base and J by 8 bases, with 8 bases left in between.

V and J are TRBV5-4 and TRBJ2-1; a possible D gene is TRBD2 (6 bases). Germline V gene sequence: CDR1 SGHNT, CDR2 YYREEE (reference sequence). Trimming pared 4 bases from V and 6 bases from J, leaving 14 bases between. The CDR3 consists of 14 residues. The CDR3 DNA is TGTGCCAGCAGCACCGGGACTGACCGCAATGAGCAGTTCTTC. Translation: CASSTGTDRNEQFF. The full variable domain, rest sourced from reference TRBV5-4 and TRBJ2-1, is ETGVTQSPTHLIKTRGQQVTLRCSSQSGHNTVSWYQQALGQGPQFIFQYYREEENGRGNFPPRFSGLQFPNYSSELNVNALELDDSALYLCASSTGTDRNEQFFGPGTRLTVL.

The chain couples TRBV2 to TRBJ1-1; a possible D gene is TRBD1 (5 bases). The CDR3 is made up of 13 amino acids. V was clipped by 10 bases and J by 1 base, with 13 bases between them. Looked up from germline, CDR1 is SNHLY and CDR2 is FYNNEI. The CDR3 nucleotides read TGTGCCATTCTGTCGACAGCGAACACTGAAGCTTTCTTT. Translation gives CAILSTANTEAFF.

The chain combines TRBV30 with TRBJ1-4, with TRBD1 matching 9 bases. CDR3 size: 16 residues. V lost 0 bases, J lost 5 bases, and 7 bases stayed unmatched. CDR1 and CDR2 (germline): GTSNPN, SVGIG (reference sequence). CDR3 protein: CAWSVGTGMPNEKLFF. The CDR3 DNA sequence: TGTGCCTGGAGTGTAGGGACAGGGATGCCAAATGAAAAACTGTTTTTT.

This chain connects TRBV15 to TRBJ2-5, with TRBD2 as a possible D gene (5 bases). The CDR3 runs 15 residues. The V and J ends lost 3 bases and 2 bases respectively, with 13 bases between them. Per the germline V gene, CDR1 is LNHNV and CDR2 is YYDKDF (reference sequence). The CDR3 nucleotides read TGTGCCACCAGCAGCACCTCGACTAAACAAGAGACCCAGTACTTC. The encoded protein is CATSSTSTKQETQYF.

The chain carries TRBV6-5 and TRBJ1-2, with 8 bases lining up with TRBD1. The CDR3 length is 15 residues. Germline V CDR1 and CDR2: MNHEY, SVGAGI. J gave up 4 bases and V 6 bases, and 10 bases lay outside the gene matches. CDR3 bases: TGTGCCAGCAGCAGTCAGGGGGCGCGCGGCTATGGCTACACCTTC. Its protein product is CASSSQGARGYGYTF.